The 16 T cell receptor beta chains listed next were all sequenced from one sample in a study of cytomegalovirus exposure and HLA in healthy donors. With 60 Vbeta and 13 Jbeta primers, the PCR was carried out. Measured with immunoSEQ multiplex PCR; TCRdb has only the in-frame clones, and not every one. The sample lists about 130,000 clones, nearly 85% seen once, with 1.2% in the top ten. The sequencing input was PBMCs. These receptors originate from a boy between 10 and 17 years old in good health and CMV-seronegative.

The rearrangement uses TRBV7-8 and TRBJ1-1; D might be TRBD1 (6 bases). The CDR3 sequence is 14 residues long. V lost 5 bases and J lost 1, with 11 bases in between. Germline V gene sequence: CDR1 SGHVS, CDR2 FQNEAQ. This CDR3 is CASSVTGPNTEAFF. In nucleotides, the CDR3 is TGTGCCAGCAGCGTGACAGGACCGAACACTGAAGCTTTCTTT.

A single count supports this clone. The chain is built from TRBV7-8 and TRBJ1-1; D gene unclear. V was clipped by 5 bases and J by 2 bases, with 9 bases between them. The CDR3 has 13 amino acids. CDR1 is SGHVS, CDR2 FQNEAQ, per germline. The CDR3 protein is CASSHRENTEAFF. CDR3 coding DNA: TGTGCCAGCAGCCACCGGGAAAACACTGAAGCTTTCTTT.

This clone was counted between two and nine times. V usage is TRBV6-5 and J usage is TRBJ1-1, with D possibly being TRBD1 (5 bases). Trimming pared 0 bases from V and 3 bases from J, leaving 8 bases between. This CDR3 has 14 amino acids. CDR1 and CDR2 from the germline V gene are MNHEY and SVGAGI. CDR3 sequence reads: CASSYSTDYTEAFF. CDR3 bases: TGTGCCAGCAGTTACTCGACAGACTACACTGAAGCTTTCTTT.

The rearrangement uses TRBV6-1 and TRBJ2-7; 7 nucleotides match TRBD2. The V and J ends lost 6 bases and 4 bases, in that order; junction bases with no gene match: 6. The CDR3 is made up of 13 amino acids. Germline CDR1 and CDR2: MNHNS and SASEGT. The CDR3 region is CASRSGGAYEQYF. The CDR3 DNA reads TGTGCCAGCAGGTCGGGGGGAGCATACGAGCAGTACTTC.

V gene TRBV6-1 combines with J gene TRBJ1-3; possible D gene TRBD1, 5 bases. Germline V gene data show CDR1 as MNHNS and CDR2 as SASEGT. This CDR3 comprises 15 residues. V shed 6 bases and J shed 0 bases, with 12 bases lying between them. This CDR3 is CASSAGGGSGNTIYF. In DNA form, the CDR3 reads TGTGCCAGCAGCGCGGGGGGGGGCTCTGGAAACACCATATATTTT.

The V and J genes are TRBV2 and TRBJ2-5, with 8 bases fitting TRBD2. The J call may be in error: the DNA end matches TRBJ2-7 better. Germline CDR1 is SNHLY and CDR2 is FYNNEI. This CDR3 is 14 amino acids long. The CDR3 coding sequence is TGTGCCAGCAGTGAGCGGGAGGTACCCGACGAGCAGTACTTC. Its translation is CASSEREVPDEQYF.

CDR3 sequence reads: CASSLAQLPSEAFF. As DNA, the CDR3 is TGTGCCAGCAGCTTAGCCCAGTTGCCGTCTGAAGCTTTCTTT. V is TRBV11-1 and J is TRBJ1-1, with D hard to call. This CDR3 contains 14 residues. Trimming removed 0 bases at V and 6 bases at J, with 11 bases between. Germline assignment: CDR1 SGHAT and CDR2 FQDESV (reference sequence).

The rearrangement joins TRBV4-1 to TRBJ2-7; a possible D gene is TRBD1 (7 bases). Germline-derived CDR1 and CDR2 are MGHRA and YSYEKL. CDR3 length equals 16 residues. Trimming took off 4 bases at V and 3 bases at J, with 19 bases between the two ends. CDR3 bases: TGCGCCAGCAGCCCCCCTGGGGCAGGGGGGAACTACGAGCAGTACTTC. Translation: CASSPPGAGGNYEQYF.

CDR3 bases: TGTGCCAGCAGCTTCGTTTCAGGGAGGTACACCGGGGAGCTGTTTTTT. It codes for CASSFVSGRYTGELFF. The rearrangement uses TRBV5-6 and TRBJ2-2, with D perhaps matching TRBD2 (6 bases). V lost 2 bases, J lost 3 bases, and 14 bases lay in between. The CDR3 is 16 residues long. Germline CDR1 and CDR2: SGHDT and YYEEEE. Complete variable domain (other parts from reference TRBV5-6 and TRBJ2-2): DAGVTQSPTHLIKTRGQQVTLRCSPKSGHDTVSWYQQALGQGPQFIFQYYEEEERQRGNFPDRFSGHQFPNYSSELNVNALLLGDSALYLCASSFVSGRYTGELFFGEGSRLTVL.

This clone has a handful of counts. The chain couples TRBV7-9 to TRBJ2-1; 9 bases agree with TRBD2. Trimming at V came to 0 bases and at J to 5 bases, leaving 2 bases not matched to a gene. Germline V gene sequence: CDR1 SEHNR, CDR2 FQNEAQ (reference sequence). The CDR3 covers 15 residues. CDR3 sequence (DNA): TGTGCCAGCAGCTTAGCCCTAGCGGGGAACAATGAGCAGTTCTTC. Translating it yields CASSLALAGNNEQFF.

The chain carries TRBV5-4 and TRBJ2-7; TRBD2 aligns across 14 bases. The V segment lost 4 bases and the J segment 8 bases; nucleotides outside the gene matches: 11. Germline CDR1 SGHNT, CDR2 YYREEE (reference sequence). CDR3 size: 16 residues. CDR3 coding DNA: TGTGCCAGCAGCGAAGGGACTAGCGGGAGAAGGTCCCAGCAGTACTTC. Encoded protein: CASSEGTSGRRSQQYF.

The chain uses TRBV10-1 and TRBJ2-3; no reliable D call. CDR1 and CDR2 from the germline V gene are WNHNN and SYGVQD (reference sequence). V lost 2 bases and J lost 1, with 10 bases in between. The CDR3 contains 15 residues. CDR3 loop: CASSERRWGTDTQYF. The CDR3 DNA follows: TGCGCCAGCAGTGAGCGGCGGTGGGGCACAGATACGCAGTATTTT.

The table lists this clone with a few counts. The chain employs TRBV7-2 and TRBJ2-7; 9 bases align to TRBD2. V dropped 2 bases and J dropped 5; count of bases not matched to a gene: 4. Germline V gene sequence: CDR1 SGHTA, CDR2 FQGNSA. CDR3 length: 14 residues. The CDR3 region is CASSLLRTSDEQYF. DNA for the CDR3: TGTGCCAGCAGCTTACTTCGGACTAGCGACGAGCAGTACTTC.

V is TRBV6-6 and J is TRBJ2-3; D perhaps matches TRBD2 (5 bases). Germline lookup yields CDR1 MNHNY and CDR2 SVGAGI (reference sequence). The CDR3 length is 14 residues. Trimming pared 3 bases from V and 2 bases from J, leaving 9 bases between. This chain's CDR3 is CASSYGEITDTQYF. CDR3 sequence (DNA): TGTGCCAGCAGTTATGGGGAGATCACAGATACGCAGTATTTT.

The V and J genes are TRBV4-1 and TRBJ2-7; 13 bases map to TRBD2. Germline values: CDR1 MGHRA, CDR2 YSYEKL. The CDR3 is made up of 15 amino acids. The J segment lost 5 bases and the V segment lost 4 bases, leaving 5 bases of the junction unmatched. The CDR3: CASSRTSGSINEQYF. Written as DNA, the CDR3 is TGCGCCAGCAGCCGGACTAGCGGGAGTATCAACGAGCAGTACTTC.

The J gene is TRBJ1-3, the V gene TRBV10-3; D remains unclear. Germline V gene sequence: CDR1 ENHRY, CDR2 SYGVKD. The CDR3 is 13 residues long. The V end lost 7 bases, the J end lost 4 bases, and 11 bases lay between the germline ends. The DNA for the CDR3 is TGTGCCATCAACCCAGGCGTCGGAAACACCATATATTTT. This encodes CAINPGVGNTIYF.